This T cell receptor (beta chain) originates from a study of siplizumab effects on memory and regulatory T cells. Overall study findings and caveats: Of the alloreactive clones, only a minor fraction mapped to unstimulated subsets. The study found that mappable alloreactive CD4+ clones averaged roughly 69% Treg-derived with siplizumab and approximately 27% in controls.

Each sample contributed around 10^5 TCR templates to the assay. Profiled with immunoSEQ multiplex PCR; TCRdb holds only in-frame clones, not every one. The sample consists of about 120,000 clones, 90% to 95% of them appearing once. Points on this clone: Its antigen remains unknown.

The CDR3 is 16 amino acids. From germline, CDR1 is SGHVS and CDR2 FQNEAQ. The germline V and J ends were trimmed by 4 bases and 7 bases, with 22 bases remaining between them. The clonotype comes from a human donor in good health. This chain joins TRBV7-8 and TRBJ1-2; D remains unclear. The sample comprised non-Treg CD4+ T cells sorted from blood. CDR3 protein: CASSSASRLNRGGYTF. CDR3 sequence (DNA): TGTGCCAGCAGCTCCGCCTCCCGGCTCAATCGGGGTGGCTACACCTTC.